A selection of T cell receptor beta chains follows, all from one sample in a study of T cells in lung cancer brain metastases. Produced via immunoSEQ multiplex PCR; TCRdb's table is partial and in-frame only. Among about 6,700 clones listed, roughly 89% were seen once. The source material was tumor tissue from the primary lung tumor. These receptor sequences come from a man over 45 with non-small cell lung cancer. The CDR3 runs from the conserved cysteine through the conserved F or W. A D gene is named only where the DNA matches it firmly. Part of the rows lack a size; the others show once, few, many or a class for expanded clones.

D	size	V	J	CDR3	DNA
NA	NA	TRBV5-1	TRBJ2-2	CASSLTGTRSTGELFF	TGCGCCAGCAGCCTTACCGGGACAAGAAGCACCGGGGAGCTATTTTTT
NA	once	TRBV27	TRBJ1-2	CASSFTARGAGYGYTF	TGTGCCAGCAGTTTCACGGCCAGAGGTGCTGGCTATGGCTATACCTTC
NA	NA	TRBV30	TRBJ1-1	CAWSATRGTEAFF	TGTGCCTGGAGTGCGACAAGGGGCACTGAAGCTTTCTTT
TRBD1	NA	TRBV6-1	TRBJ1-6	CATSPVTGFGSPLHF	TGTGCCACCTCACCCGTGACAGGGTTCGGATCACCCCTCCACTTT
NA	NA	TRBV5-5	TRBJ2-5	CASSLNGETQYF	TGTGCCAGCAGCTTGAACGGGGAGACCCAGTACTTC
NA	NA	TRBV15	TRBJ1-1	CATSRGKLPGVTEAFF	TGTGCCACCAGCAGAGGCAAACTACCAGGGGTCACTGAAGCTTTCTTT
NA	NA	TRBV7-8	TRBJ1-3	CASSLGTWAGNTIYF	TGTGCCAGCAGCTTAGGGACTTGGGCTGGAAACACCATATATTTT
TRBD2	NA	TRBV7-9	TRBJ2-1	CASSFVRGGYNEQFF	TGTGCCAGCAGCTTTGTGCGGGGGGGTTACAATGAGCAGTTCTTC
TRBD1	NA	TRBV5-1	TRBJ2-3	CASSSGQVNTDTQYF	TGCGCCAGCAGCTCAGGACAGGTAAACACAGATACGCAGTATTTT
NA	few	TRBV4-1	TRBJ2-5	CASSHRGGAQETQYF	TGCGCCAGCAGCCACCGTGGGGGGGCACAAGAGACCCAGTACTTC
NA	NA	TRBV5-1	TRBJ2-5	CASSPDRVFSGGTQYF	TGCGCCAGCAGCCCAGACAGGGTCTTTTCGGGGGGGACCCAGTACTTC
NA	NA	TRBV6-1	TRBJ2-1	CASRRLNEQFF	TGTGCCAGCAGACGACTGAATGAGCAGTTCTTC
NA	NA	TRBV7-2	TRBJ2-1	CASSMQTSPGSYNEQFF	TGTGCCAGCAGCATGCAGACTTCCCCGGGTTCCTACAATGAGCAGTTCTTC
NA	NA	TRBV6-1	TRBJ1-6	CASSEAPTGRSPLHF	TGTGCCAGCAGTGAAGCCCCGACAGGCCGTTCACCCCTCCACTTT
NA	NA	TRBV2	TRBJ1-5	CASSGHSNQPQHF	TGTGCCAGCAGTGGACATTCCAATCAGCCCCAGCATTTT
NA	NA	TRBV5-5	TRBJ1-1	CASSSIVSEAFF	TGTGCCAGCAGTTCGATCGTTTCTGAAGCTTTCTTT
TRBD1	NA	TRBV5-5	TRBJ1-5	CASSQQGVNQSQHF	TGTGCCAGCAGTCAACAGGGGGTTAATCAGTCCCAGCATTTT
NA	NA	TRBV5-1	TRBJ2-5	CASSGGHYQETQYF	TGCGCCAGCAGCGGAGGACACTACCAAGAGACCCAGTACTTC
NA	NA	TRBV19	TRBJ1-6	CASSRQADLNSPLHF	TGTGCCAGTAGTAGACAGGCAGACCTTAATTCACCCCTCCACTTT
NA	NA	TRBV19	TRBJ1-1	CASSINSHTEAFF	TGTGCCAGTAGTATTAATTCCCACACTGAAGCTTTCTTT
TRBD1	NA	TRBV10-3	TRBJ1-2	CAIRGTGFPYGYTF	TGTGCCATCAGGGGGACAGGGTTCCCCTATGGCTACACCTTC
NA	NA	TRBV5-1	TRBJ2-5	CASSFQGGGQETQYF	TGCGCCAGCAGCTTCCAGGGGGGGGGTCAAGAGACCCAGTACTTC
NA	NA	TRBV10-3	TRBJ2-6	CAISESLGGSGANVLTF	TGTGCCATCAGTGAGTCCTTAGGGGGGTCTGGGGCCAACGTCCTGACTTTC
NA	NA	TRBV13	TRBJ1-2	CASSRGEDYGYTF	TGTGCCAGCAGTCGAGGGGAGGACTATGGCTACACCTTC
NA	NA	TRBV6-5	TRBJ1-2	CASSHLSFHLGYGYTF	TGTGCCAGCAGTCACTTGAGTTTTCACCTGGGGTATGGCTACACCTTC
TRBD1	NA	TRBV10-3	TRBJ2-5	CAISVTGGKETQYF	TGTGCCATCAGTGTGACAGGGGGTAAAGAGACCCAGTACTTC
TRBD2	NA	TRBV5-4	TRBJ2-1	CASRDGLAGAYNEQFF	TGTGCCAGCAGGGATGGACTAGCGGGGGCCTACAATGAGCAGTTCTTC
NA	NA	TRBV18	TRBJ2-5	CASSPQGRRETQYF	TGTGCCAGCTCACCGCAGGGCCGTAGAGAGACCCAGTACTTC
NA	NA	TRBV5-6	TRBJ1-1	CASSLWGVAEAFF	TGTGCCAGCAGCTTGTGGGGGGTGGCTGAAGCTTTCTTT
TRBD1	NA	TRBV7-2	TRBJ1-1	CASSPTRQGRDEAFF	TGTGCCAGCAGCCCTACTCGACAGGGAAGGGACGAAGCTTTCTTT
NA	NA	TRBV30	TRBJ1-2	CARDGQGYYGYTF	TGTGCGCGGGACGGGCAGGGCTACTATGGCTACACCTTC
TRBD1	NA	TRBV5-4	TRBJ1-2	CASSSGDRVGGYTF	TGTGCCAGCAGCTCGGGGGACAGGGTTGGTGGCTACACCTTC
TRBD2	once	TRBV29-1	TRBJ2-1	CSVVVAGGIRNEQFF	TGCAGCGTTGTGGTAGCGGGGGGTATTCGCAATGAGCAGTTCTTC
NA	NA	TRBV14	TRBJ1-4	CASSRATNEKLFF	TGTGCCAGCAGCCGAGCAACTAATGAAAAACTGTTTTTT
TRBD2	NA	TRBV2	TRBJ2-7	CANSVGTSGYEQYF	TGTGCCAACAGTGTCGGGACTAGCGGCTACGAGCAGTACTTC
NA	NA	TRBV6-1	TRBJ2-5	CASSEVGPKETQYF	TGTGCCAGCAGTGAAGTCGGGCCCAAAGAGACCCAGTACTTC
NA	NA	TRBV20-1	TRBJ1-1	CSDTENTEAFF	TGTTCAGACACAGAGAACACTGAAGCTTTCTTT